One TCR beta chain is described in this entry. The target antigen is unknown. The source material, RNA transcripts, was used to amplify TCR beta CDR3 regions. First-round RT-PCR targeting the TCR CDR3 was performed with the HTBI primer set. TCRdb reprocessed the multiplex PCR reads with MiXCR, giving one entry per CDR3 protein. The profile shows a few hundred thousand distinct CDR3 sequences, about 45% of them singletons. This specimen belongs to a study of T cells in Graves' hyperthyroidism and ophthalmopathy. Overall study findings and caveats: The majority of expanded thyroid clonotypes above 0.001 also appeared in blood.

CDR1 is MNHEY, CDR2 SMNVEV, per germline (reference sequence). Trimming cost V 5 bases and J 4 bases, with 17 bases left between them. The CDR3 extends over 15 amino acids. Uncontrolled infection, other autoimmune disease, pregnancy or lactation barred patients from enrollment. Diagnosing involved the use of clinical symptoms, serum thyroxine and TRAb, thyroid ultrasound and orbital computed tomography. V is TRBV27 and J is TRBJ2-5; no reliable D call. The sequence was collected from a woman under 30 with Graves' hyperthyroidism. Sequencing was done on a sample of peripheral blood or thyroid tissue (not recorded which). CDR3 in amino acids: CASSLLPHWRETQYF. The DNA for the CDR3 is TGTGCCAGCAGTCTGCTACCTCATTGGAGAGAGACCCAGTACTTC.